This T cell receptor (beta chain) appears in the sequencing data of a study of CD8+ T cells in alopecia areata. The sequencing template was cDNA reverse transcribed from extracted RNA. Using immunoSEQ multiplex PCR, the repertoire was profiled, and TCRdb retains in-frame clones only, with some absent. Among roughly 20,000 clones, 60% to 80% were seen once, and the ten largest hold 6.1%. This clone was seen only once. Lesional scalp punch biopsies and peripheral blood were collected from alopecia areata patients. CDR3 size: 14 residues. The V end was cut by 6 bases, the J end by 5 bases, with 16 bases between. Looked up from germline, CDR1 is MNHEY and CDR2 is SMNVEV (reference sequence).

This TCR was sampled from a human donor with alopecia areata. This chain uses TRBV27 with TRBJ1-2, with D perhaps TRBD1 (5 bases). The material sequenced was skin, taken at week 0. CDR3 amino acids: CASSPFGGGYGYTF. DNA of the CDR3: TGTGCCAGCAGCCCCTTCGGGGGGGGATATGGCTACACCTTC.